Described below is a single TCR beta chain sequence and its context. It was with 60 Vbeta and 13 Jbeta primers that the PCR ran. This table comes from immunoSEQ multiplex PCR, and its TCRdb copy is limited to in-frame clones, with some not included. This sample has around 41,000 clones, with around 68% found just once. The data derive from a study of cytomegalovirus exposure and HLA in healthy donors. V gave up 4 bases and J gave up 2 bases; unmatched junction bases: 10. The CDR3 runs to 18 residues. CDR1 SNHLY and CDR2 FYNNEI come from the germline V gene. This TCR came from a man aged 40-49 years in good health and CMV-seronegative. The chain carries TRBV2 and TRBJ2-5; 13 nucleotides match TRBD2. Sequences were obtained from PBMCs. CDR3 sequence (DNA): TGTGCCAGCAGTGGCCTCGGACTAGCGGGGGTCTTACAAGAGACCCAGTACTTC. Residues: CASSGLGLAGVLQETQYF.